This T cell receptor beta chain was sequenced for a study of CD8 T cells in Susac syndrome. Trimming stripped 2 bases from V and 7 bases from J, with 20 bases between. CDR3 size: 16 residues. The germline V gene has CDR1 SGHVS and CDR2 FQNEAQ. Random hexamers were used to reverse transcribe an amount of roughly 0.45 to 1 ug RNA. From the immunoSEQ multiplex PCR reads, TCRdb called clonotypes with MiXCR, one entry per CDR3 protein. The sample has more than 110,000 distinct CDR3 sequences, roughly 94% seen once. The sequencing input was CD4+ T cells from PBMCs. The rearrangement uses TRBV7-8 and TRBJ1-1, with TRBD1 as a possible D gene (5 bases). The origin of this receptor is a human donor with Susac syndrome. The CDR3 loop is CASSLLDTARRGEAFF. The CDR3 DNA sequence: TGTGCCAGCAGCTTATTGGACACCGCGAGGAGGGGTGAAGCTTTCTTT.